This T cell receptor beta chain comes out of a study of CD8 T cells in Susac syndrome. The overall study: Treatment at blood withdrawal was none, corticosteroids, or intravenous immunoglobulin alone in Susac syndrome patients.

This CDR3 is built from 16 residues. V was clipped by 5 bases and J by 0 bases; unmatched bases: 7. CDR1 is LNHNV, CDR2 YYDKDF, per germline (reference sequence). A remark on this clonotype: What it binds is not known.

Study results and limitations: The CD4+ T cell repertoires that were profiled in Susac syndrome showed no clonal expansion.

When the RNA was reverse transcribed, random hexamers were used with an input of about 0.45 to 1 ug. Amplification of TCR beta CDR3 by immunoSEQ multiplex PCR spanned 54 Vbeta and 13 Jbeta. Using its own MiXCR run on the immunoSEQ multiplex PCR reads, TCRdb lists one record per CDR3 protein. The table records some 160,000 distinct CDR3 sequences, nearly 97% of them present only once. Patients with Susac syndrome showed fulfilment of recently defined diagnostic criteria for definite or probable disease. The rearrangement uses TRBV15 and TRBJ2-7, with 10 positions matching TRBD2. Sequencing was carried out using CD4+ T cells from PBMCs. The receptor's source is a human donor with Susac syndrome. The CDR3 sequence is CATSEGLAPTSYEQYF. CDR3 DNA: TGTGCCACCAGCGAGGGACTAGCGCCCACCTCCTACGAGCAGTACTTC.